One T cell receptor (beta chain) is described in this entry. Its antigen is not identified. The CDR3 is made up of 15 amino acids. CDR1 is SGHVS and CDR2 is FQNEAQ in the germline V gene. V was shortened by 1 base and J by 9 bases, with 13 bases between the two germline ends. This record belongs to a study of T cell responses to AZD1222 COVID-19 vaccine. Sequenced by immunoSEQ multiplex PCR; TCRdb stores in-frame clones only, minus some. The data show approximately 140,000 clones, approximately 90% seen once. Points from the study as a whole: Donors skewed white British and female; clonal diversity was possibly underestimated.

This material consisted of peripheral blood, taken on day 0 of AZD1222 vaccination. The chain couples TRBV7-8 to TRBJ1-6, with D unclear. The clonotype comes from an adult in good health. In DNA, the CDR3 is TGTGCCAGCAGCTTAGGACCCACAGTCGGTTCACCCCTCCACTTT. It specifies CASSLGPTVGSPLHF.